The entry that follows covers one T cell receptor beta chain sequence. The record originates from a study of blood T cell repertoires in COVID-19. About the research overall: Some COVID-19 samples were acute and others convalescent; all came from the United States, Italy and Spain. Sources were T cells, B-cell-depleted T cells, or PBMCs; the material itself was cDNA or gDNA.

V dropped 4 bases and J dropped 9 bases, with 13 bases sitting between them. Germline V gene data show CDR1 as SGHAT and CDR2 as FQNNGV. The CDR3 has 13 amino acids. TCRdb keeps only in-frame clones here, not all; method: immunoSEQ multiplex PCR. Of fewer than 250,000 clones in the sample, around 83% were seen once. This sequence was found in a man aged 45-65 years with active or convalescent COVID-19. This chain uses TRBV11-2 with TRBJ2-1; D is undetermined. Sequences were obtained from peripheral blood. The CDR3 region is CASSSTGVAEQFF. In DNA form, the CDR3 reads TGTGCCAGCAGCTCCACTGGAGTGGCTGAGCAGTTCTTC.